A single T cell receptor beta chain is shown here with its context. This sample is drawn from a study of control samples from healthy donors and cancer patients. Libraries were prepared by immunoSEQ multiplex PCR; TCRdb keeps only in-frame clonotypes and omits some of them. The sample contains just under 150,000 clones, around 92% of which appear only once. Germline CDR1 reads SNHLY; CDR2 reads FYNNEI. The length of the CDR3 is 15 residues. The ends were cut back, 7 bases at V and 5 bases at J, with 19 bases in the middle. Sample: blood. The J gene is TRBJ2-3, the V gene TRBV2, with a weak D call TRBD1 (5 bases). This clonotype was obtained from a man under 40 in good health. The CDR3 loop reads CASTLVGHTGDTQYF. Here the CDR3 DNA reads TGTGCCAGCACTCTGGTGGGGCACACTGGAGATACGCAGTATTTT. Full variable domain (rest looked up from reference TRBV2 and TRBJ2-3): EPEVTQTPSHQVTQMGQEVILRCVPISNHLYFYWYRQILGQKVEFLVSFYNNEISEKSEIFDDQFSVERPDGSNFTLKIRSTKLEDSAMYFCASTLVGHTGDTQYFGPGTRLTVL.